The rows below give T cell receptor beta chains drawn from one sample of a study of OX40 agonist ivuxolimab in advanced cancers. Clones were read by immunoSEQ multiplex PCR, and TCRdb kept only the in-frame ones, dropping some. The data hold some 63,000 clones, with roughly 84% observed a single time. Sequenced here: CD4+ or CD8+ T cells sorted from blood, sampled in a trial of the OX40 agonist ivuxolimab. These receptors were taken from an adult with an advanced solid tumor such as melanoma, head and neck, liver or kidney cancer. The CDR3 runs from the conserved cysteine through the conserved F or W. The D gene is left open where the match is weak. The listing skips clone size in some rows; elsewhere it reads once, few, many or a size class.

clone size,CDR3 length,J gene,V gene,D gene,CDR3 DNA,CDR3 protein
.,18,TRBJ1-5,TRBV15,TRBD1,TGTGCCACCAGCAGAGATAGGACAGGGGCATATAGCAATCAGCCCCAGCATTTT,CATSRDRTGAYSNQPQHF
.,15,TRBJ1-2,TRBV4-1,TRBD1,TGCGCCAGCAGCCAAGGGGGACAGGACCTCTATGGCTACACCTTC,CASSQGGQDLYGYTF
.,15,TRBJ2-7,TRBV19,.,TGTGCCAGTAGTATTGCCCTCCAGGACGGGTACGAGCAGTACTTC,CASSIALQDGYEQYF
.,15,TRBJ1-2,TRBV28,.,TGTGCCAGCAGTCGCCCCTGGGGGCGTAGCTATGGCTACACCTTC,CASSRPWGRSYGYTF
.,12,TRBJ2-1,TRBV11-2,.,TGTGCCAGCAGCCTTTACTACAATGAGCAGTTCTTC,CASSLYYNEQFF
once,14,TRBJ2-1,TRBV27,TRBD2,TGTGCCAGCAGTTGGACTAGCGGGAGCTATGAGCAGTTCTTC,CASSWTSGSYEQFF
.,14,TRBJ2-7,TRBV7-9,.,TGTGCCAGCAGCTTAGCAGGGGTCCGGTTCGAGCAGTACTTC,CASSLAGVRFEQYF
.,14,TRBJ2-7,TRBV30,.,TGTGCCTGGAAACCGGCGTCGGGTACCTACGAGCAGTACTTC,CAWKPASGTYEQYF
.,11,TRBJ2-1,TRBV5-1,.,TGCGCCAGCACAGATTACAATGAGCAGTTCTTC,CASTDYNEQFF
few,15,TRBJ2-1,TRBV7-9,TRBD2,TGTGCCAGCAGCTTAGTTTCTAGCGGGGAGGTGGAGCAGTTCTTC,CASSLVSSGEVEQFF
.,15,TRBJ1-2,TRBV19,.,TGTGCCAGTAGTATCGGTGGGGGCCCATACTATGGCTACACCTTC,CASSIGGGPYYGYTF
.,12,TRBJ1-1,TRBV29-1,.,TGCAGCCTTGGCCGGGGGAACACTGAAGCTTTCTTT,CSLGRGNTEAFF
.,15,TRBJ1-6,TRBV6-6,.,TGTGCCAGCAGCTGGCTGGGGGTTGGAGATTCACCCCTCCACTTT,CASSWLGVGDSPLHF
.,14,TRBJ1-2,TRBV9,.,TGTGCCAGCAGCGTAGCCAACGGTAACTATGGCTACACCTTC,CASSVANGNYGYTF
.,15,TRBJ2-1,TRBV9,TRBD2,TGTGCCAGCAGCGTAGCTAGCGGGGGGCAAAGTGAGCAGTTCTTC,CASSVASGGQSEQFF
.,15,TRBJ2-4,TRBV29-1,.,TGCAGCGTTGTTATCATACTTGGAGCCAAAAACATTCAGTACTTC,CSVVIILGAKNIQYF
.,13,TRBJ2-3,TRBV10-3,.,TGTGCCATCAGTCAAGGAAACACAGATACGCAGTATTTT,CAISQGNTDTQYF
.,14,TRBJ1-3,TRBV23-1,.,TGCGCCAGCTCTCCGCGGGGGGCTGGAAACACCATATATTTT,CASSPRGAGNTIYF
.,15,TRBJ2-1,TRBV5-4,TRBD2,TGTGCCAGCAGCTTGGAAGCGGGAGTGGTTAATGAGCAGTTCTTC,CASSLEAGVVNEQFF
.,14,TRBJ2-7,TRBV7-9,.,TGTGCCAGCAGCGGTACACGGAGCTCCTACGAGCAGTACTTC,CASSGTRSSYEQYF
few,15,TRBJ2-2,TRBV10-1,.,TGCGCCAGCAGTGAGTCACTTGCGAACACCGGGGAGCTGTTTTTT,CASSESLANTGELFF
once,15,TRBJ1-3,TRBV19,TRBD1,TGTGCCAGTAGTGCCTGGACAGGGGGCTGGAACACCATATATTTT,CASSAWTGGWNTIYF
.,16,TRBJ1-5,TRBV4-2,TRBD1,TGTGCCAGCAGCCAAGGGACAGGGTCAAGCAATCAGCCCCAGCATTTT,CASSQGTGSSNQPQHF
.,13,TRBJ1-1,TRBV29-1,.,TGCAGCGCCAGGACAGAACGCAACACTGAAGCTTTCTTT,CSARTERNTEAFF
.,12,TRBJ2-7,TRBV7-2,.,TGTGCCAGCAGTCCTAACACCTACGAGCAGTACTTC,CASSPNTYEQYF
once,14,TRBJ2-5,TRBV2,.,TGTGCCAGCAGGCCTTGGGGCAGCCGTAGGACCCAGTACTTC,CASRPWGSRRTQYF
.,20,TRBJ1-1,TRBV9,TRBD1,TGTGCCAGCAGCGTATTACCCCAGGGGCCCACCAACAGGGGGCATACTGAAGCTTTCTTT,CASSVLPQGPTNRGHTEAFF
.,11,TRBJ2-7,TRBV7-9,.,TGTGCCAGCAGCCTAGGACCGGAGCAGTACTTC,CASSLGPEQYF
.,14,TRBJ1-2,TRBV27,.,TGTGCCAGCAGTTTAACTGGGGGCAACTATGGCTACACCTTC,CASSLTGGNYGYTF
.,16,TRBJ1-1,TRBV28,.,TGTGCCAGCAGTTTGGACATTCGCGGGTCTAGCACTGAAGCTTTCTTT,CASSLDIRGSSTEAFF
few,18,TRBJ2-3,TRBV13,TRBD1,TGTGCCAGCAGCTTATCCGGGACAGCAGGAACTAGCACAGATACGCAGTATTTT,CASSLSGTAGTSTDTQYF
few,15,TRBJ1-1,TRBV5-1,TRBD1,TGCGCCAGCAGCTTGGATGGGGCAGGGGGCACTGAAGCTTTCTTT,CASSLDGAGGTEAFF
.,18,TRBJ2-2,TRBV27,TRBD2,TGTGCCAGCAGTTCCTCTCGGCTAGCGGGGGAACGAACCGGGGAGCTGTTTTTT,CASSSSRLAGERTGELFF
few,15,TRBJ2-1,TRBV15,.,TGTGCCACCAAGAGAAGCGCTAGCTCCTACAATGAGCAGTTCTTC,CATKRSASSYNEQFF
.,15,TRBJ1-5,TRBV11-2,.,TGTGCCAGCAGCCCAGGACAGAATAGCAATCAGCCCCAGCATTTT,CASSPGQNSNQPQHF
.,11,TRBJ1-2,TRBV19,TRBD1,TGTGCCAGTTGGACAGGGTATGGCTACACCTTC,CASWTGYGYTF
.,14,TRBJ1-5,TRBV2,TRBD1,TGTGCCAGCAGTAGGGACAGGGACAATCAGCCCCAGCATTTT,CASSRDRDNQPQHF
.,17,TRBJ1-6,TRBV2,TRBD1,TGTGCCAGCACTCCGAGTCCCGACAGGGGGAGTAATTCACCCCTCCACTTT,CASTPSPDRGSNSPLHF
.,15,TRBJ2-7,TRBV9,.,TGTGCCAGCAGCGTAGCTACCGGGAGCTCCTACGAGCAGTACTTC,CASSVATGSSYEQYF
once,12,TRBJ1-2,TRBV30,.,TGTGCCTGGAGACAGGGAGTGAGTGGCTACACCTTC,CAWRQGVSGYTF
.,10,TRBJ2-7,TRBV6-5,.,TGTGCCAGCAGTGAGTACGAGCAGTACTTC,CASSEYEQYF
.,13,TRBJ2-7,TRBV2,TRBD2,TGTGCCAGCAGGGGACTAGGGGGGTTGGAGCAGTACTTC,CASRGLGGLEQYF
.,14,TRBJ1-5,TRBV6-5,.,TGTGCCAGCAGTAAAGACGGAATTGGACAGCCCCAGCATTTT,CASSKDGIGQPQHF
.,14,TRBJ2-1,TRBV7-2,TRBD2,TGTGCCAGCAGCTTGGGACTAGCCCACAATGAGCAGTTCTTC,CASSLGLAHNEQFF
few,13,TRBJ2-7,TRBV2,TRBD1,TGTGCCAGCAGGGTGGGACAGGGCTACGAGCAGTACTTC,CASRVGQGYEQYF
.,12,TRBJ2-1,TRBV7-8,.,TGTGCCAGCAGCCAACCGAACAATGAGCAGTTCTTC,CASSQPNNEQFF
.,13,TRBJ2-3,TRBV7-2,.,TGTGCCAGCAGCTTAGCGTTCCCAGATACGCAGTATTTT,CASSLAFPDTQYF
once,14,TRBJ1-1,TRBV14,.,TGTGCCAGCAGCCCGGTGAAGGTAAACACTGAAGCTTTCTTT,CASSPVKVNTEAFF
.,14,TRBJ2-2,TRBV7-6,TRBD1,TGTGCCAGCAGCTCCGGGACAGGGACCGGGGAGCTGTTTTTT,CASSSGTGTGELFF
medium-sized,14,TRBJ2-5,TRBV6-1,TRBD1,TGTGCCAGCAGTGGGGACAGGGGAGTGAAGACCCAGTACTTC,CASSGDRGVKTQYF
.,14,TRBJ2-7,TRBV7-9,.,TGTGCCAGCTCCGCCGTGGGGAACGAGTACGAGCAGTACTTC,CASSAVGNEYEQYF
few,15,TRBJ2-1,TRBV19,.,TGTGCCAGTAGCTTTCCCGGGACATTAATTATTGAGCAGTTCTTC,CASSFPGTLIIEQFF
once,15,TRBJ1-6,TRBV6-5,.,TGTGCCAGCAGTTACATGTGGAGAGAAAATTCACCCCTCCACTTT,CASSYMWRENSPLHF
few,19,TRBJ2-3,TRBV19,TRBD2,TGTGCCAGTAGTACCAAACGACTCCAGGGACTAGCGGGCACAGATACGCAGTATTTT,CASSTKRLQGLAGTDTQYF
.,15,TRBJ2-7,TRBV5-4,TRBD2,TGTGCCAGCAGCTTGGAACTAGCGGGGGCCTACGAGCAGTACTTC,CASSLELAGAYEQYF
few,14,TRBJ1-1,TRBV7-9,.,TGTGCCAGCATCTCTTGGGGGCGGCACACTGAAGCTTTCTTT,CASISWGRHTEAFF
.,15,TRBJ1-3,TRBV7-2,.,TGTGCCAGCAGCCCCGTTTGGGGCGGTGGAAACACCATATATTTT,CASSPVWGGGNTIYF
.,13,TRBJ1-2,TRBV11-1,.,TGTGCCAGCAGCTCGACAGTTAACTATGGCTACACCTTC,CASSSTVNYGYTF
.,14,TRBJ2-1,TRBV29-1,.,TGCAGCTCAGCAACAGGGAATATGTTAATCGAGCAGTTCTTC,CSSATGNMLIEQFF